The clone carrying this T cell receptor (beta chain) was seen only a few times. As yet, its antigen is unknown. V trimming: 1 base; J trimming: 3 bases; junction bases outside the gene matches: 13. Germline assignment: CDR1 SGHNT and CDR2 YENEEA. This CDR3 contains 18 residues. This entry is derived from a study of glioma-infiltrating T cells after dendritic cell vaccination. The wider study: Autologous tumor lysate was loaded overnight onto monocyte-derived dendritic cells grown about seven days with IL-4 and GM-CSF. Study outcomes and limitations: The cohort had few patients with full blood and tumor sets.

Data came from immunoSEQ multiplex PCR; TCRdb stores just in-frame clones and leaves some out. Here the sample spans 90,000 to 110,000 clones, around 87% being singletons. Time point meaning: after dendritic cell vaccination, including at tumor progression/relapse. The specimen was blood, collected after dendritic cell vaccination. J is TRBJ2-5 and V is TRBV11-3, with 8 positions matching TRBD2. This TCR was sampled from a human donor with glioblastoma. CDR3 residues: CASSLGGSGVLFEETQYF. CDR3 nucleotide sequence: TGTGCCAGCAGCTTAGGTGGTAGCGGGGTACTCTTCGAAGAGACCCAGTACTTC.